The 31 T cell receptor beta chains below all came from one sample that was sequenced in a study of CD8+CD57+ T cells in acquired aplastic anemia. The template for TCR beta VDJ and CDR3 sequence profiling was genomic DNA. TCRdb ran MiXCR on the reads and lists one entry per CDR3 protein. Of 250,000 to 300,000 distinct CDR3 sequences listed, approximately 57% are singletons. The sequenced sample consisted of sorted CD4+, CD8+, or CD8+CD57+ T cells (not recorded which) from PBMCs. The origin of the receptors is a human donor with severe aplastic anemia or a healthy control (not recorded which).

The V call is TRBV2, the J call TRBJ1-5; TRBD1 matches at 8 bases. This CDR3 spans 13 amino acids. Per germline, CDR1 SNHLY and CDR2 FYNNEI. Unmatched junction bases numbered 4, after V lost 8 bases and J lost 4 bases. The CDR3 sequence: CASDRGINQPQHF. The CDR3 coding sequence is TGTGCCAGCGACAGGGGAATAAATCAGCCCCAGCATTTT.

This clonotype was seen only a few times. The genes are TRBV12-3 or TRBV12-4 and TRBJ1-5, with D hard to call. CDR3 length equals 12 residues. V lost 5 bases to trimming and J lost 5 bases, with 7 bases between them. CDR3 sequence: CASSPTDQPQHF. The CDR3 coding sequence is TGTGCCAGCAGTCCGACGGATCAGCCCCAGCATTTT.

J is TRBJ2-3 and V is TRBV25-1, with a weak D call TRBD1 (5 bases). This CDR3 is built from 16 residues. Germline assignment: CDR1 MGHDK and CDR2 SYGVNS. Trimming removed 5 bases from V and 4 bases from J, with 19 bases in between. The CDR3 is CASSQTRLKGADTQYF. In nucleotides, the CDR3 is TGTGCCAGCAGTCAGACCCGATTAAAAGGGGCAGATACGCAGTATTTT.

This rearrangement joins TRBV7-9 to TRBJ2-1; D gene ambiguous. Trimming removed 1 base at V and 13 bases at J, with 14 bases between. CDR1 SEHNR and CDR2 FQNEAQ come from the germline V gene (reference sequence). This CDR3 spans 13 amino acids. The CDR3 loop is CASSLDSFERQFF. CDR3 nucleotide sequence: TGTGCCAGCAGCTTAGATTCGTTTGAGAGACAGTTCTTC.

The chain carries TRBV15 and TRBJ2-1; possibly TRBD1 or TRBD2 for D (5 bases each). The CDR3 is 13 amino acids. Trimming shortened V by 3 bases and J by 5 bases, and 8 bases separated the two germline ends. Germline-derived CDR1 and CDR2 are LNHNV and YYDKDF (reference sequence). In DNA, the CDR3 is TGTGCCACCAGCAGGGGGGACGACAATGAGCAGTTCTTC. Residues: CATSRGDDNEQFF.

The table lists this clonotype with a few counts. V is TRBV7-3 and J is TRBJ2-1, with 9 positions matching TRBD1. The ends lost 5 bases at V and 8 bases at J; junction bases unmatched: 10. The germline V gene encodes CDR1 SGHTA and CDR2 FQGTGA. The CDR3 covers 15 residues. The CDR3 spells CASSLGQGRNDEQFF. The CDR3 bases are TGTGCCAGCAGCCTCGGACAGGGGCGGAACGATGAGCAGTTCTTC.

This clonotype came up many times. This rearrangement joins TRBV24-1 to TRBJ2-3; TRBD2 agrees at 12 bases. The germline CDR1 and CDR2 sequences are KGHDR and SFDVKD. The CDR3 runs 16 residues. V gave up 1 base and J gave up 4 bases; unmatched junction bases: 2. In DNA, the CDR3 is TGTGCCACCAGTGATTTACTAGCGGGGGGCCCAGATACGCAGTATTTT. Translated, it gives CATSDLLAGGPDTQYF.

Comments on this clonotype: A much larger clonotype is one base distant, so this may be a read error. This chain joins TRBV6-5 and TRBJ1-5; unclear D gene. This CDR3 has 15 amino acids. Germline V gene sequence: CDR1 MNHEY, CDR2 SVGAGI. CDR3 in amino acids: CASSLKGYSNHPQHF. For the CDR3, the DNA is TGTGCCAGCAGTTTGAAAGGGTATAGCAATCACCCCCAGCATTTT.

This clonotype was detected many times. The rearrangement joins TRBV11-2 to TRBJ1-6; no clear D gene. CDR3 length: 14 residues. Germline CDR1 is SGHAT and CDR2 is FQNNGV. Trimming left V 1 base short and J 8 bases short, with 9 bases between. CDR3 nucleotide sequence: TGTGCCAGCAGCTTAGGAGCAGTAGATTCACCCCTCCACTTT. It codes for CASSLGAVDSPLHF.

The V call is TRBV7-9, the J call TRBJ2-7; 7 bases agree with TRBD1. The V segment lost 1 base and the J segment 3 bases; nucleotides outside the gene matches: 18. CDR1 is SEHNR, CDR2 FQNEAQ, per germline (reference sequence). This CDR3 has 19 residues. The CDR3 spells CASSLGTLTRDRQSYEQYF. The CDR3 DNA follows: TGTGCCAGCAGCTTAGGCACCCTCACCCGGGACAGACAGAGCTACGAGCAGTACTTC.

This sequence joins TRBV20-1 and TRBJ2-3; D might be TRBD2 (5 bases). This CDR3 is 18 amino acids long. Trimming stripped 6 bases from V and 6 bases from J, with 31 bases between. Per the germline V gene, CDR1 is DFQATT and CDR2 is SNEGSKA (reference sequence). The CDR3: CSAAAQLGGLSVADTQYF. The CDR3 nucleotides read TGCAGTGCCGCTGCCCAACTGGGCGGGCTCTCTGTGGCGGATACGCAGTATTTT.

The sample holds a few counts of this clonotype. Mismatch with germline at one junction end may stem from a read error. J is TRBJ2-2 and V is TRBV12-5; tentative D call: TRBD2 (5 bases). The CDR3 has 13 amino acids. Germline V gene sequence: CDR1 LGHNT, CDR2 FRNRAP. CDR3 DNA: TGTGCCGGCAGTTTAATGGCAACCGGGGAGCTGTTCTTT. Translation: CAGSLMATGELFF.

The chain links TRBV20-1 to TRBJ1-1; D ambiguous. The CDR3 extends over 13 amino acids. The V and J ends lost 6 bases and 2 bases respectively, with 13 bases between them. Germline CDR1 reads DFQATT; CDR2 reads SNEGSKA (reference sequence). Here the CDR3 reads CSAPLNLNTEAFF. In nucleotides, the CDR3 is TGCAGTGCCCCCCTCAACCTTAACACTGAAGCTTTCTTT.

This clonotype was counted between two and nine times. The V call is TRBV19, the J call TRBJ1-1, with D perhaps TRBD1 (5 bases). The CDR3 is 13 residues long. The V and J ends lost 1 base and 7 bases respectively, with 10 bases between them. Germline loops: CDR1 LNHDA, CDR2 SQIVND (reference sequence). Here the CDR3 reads CASSIVDGGEAFF. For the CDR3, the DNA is TGTGCCAGTAGTATAGTGGATGGGGGTGAAGCTTTCTTT.

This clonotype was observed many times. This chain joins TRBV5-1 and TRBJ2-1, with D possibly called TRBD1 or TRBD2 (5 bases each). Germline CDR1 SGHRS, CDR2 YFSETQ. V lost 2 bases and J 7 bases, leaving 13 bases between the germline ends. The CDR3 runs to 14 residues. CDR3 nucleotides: TGCGCCAGCAGCTTATTGGGGGTCCAGAATGAGCAGTTCTTC. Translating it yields CASSLLGVQNEQFF. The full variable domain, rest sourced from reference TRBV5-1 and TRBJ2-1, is KAGVTQTPRYLIKTRGQQVTLSCSPISGHRSVSWYQQTPGQGLQFLFEYFSETQRNKGNFPGRFSGRQFSNSRSEMNVSTLELGDSALYLCASSLLGVQNEQFFGPGTRLTVL.

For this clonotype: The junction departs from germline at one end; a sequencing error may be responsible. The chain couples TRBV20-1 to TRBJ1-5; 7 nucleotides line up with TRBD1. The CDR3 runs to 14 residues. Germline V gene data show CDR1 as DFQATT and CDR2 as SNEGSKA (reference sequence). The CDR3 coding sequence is TGCAGTGCTAGAGATTGGACAGGCGTTGAGCCGCAGCATTTT. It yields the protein CSARDWTGVEPQHF.

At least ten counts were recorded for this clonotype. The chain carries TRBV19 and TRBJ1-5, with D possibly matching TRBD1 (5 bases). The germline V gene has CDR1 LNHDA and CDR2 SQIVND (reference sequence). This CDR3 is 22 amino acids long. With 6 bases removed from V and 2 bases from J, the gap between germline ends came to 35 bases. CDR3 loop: CASSNQPLSPGLPLRGNQPQHF. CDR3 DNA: TGTGCCAGTAGCAACCAGCCCCTCTCTCCGGGACTTCCCCTCAGAGGCAATCAGCCCCAGCATTTT.

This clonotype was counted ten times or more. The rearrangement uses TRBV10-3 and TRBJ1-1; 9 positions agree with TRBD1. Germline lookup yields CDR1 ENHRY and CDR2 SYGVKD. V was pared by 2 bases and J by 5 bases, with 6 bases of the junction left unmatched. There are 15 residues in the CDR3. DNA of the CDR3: TGTGCCATCAGTGAGGCGGGACAGGGTAAAACTGAAGCTTTCTTT. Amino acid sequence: CAISEAGQGKTEAFF.

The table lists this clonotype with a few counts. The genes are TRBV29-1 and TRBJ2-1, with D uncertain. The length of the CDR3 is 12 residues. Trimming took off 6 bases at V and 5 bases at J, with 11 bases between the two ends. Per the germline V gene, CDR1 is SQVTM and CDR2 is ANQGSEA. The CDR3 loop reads CSVTPFNNEQFF. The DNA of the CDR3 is TGCAGCGTGACCCCTTTTAACAATGAGCAGTTCTTC.

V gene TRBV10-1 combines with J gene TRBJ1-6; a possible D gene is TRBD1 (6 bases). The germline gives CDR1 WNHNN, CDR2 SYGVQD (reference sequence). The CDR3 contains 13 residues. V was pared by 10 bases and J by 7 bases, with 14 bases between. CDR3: CAKDRDKNSPLHF. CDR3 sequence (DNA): TGCGCCAAGGACCGGGACAAAAATTCACCCCTCCACTTT.

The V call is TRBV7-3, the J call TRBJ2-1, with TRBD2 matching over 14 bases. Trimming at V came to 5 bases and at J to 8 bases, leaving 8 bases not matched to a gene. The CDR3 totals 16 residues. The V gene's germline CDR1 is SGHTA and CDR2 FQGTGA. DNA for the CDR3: TGTGCCAGCAGCGTGACTAGCGGGAGGGCTATCGATGAGCAGTTCTTC. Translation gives CASSVTSGRAIDEQFF.

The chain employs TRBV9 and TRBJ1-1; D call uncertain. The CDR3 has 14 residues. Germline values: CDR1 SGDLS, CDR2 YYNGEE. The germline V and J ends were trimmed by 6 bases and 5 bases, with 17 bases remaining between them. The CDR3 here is CASTPSGGSTEAFF. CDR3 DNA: TGTGCCAGCACCCCCTCTGGAGGGTCAACTGAAGCTTTCTTT.

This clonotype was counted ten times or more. The CDR3 is CASSPGQYNEQFF. CDR3 nucleotide sequence: TGTGCCAGCAGCCCCGGACAATACAATGAGCAGTTCTTC. The chain recombines TRBV7-9 with TRBJ2-1; TRBD1 is a possible D gene (5 bases). The V and J ends lost 5 bases and 4 bases respectively, with 9 bases between them. Germline loops: CDR1 SEHNR, CDR2 FQNEAQ (reference sequence). The CDR3 is 13 amino acids.

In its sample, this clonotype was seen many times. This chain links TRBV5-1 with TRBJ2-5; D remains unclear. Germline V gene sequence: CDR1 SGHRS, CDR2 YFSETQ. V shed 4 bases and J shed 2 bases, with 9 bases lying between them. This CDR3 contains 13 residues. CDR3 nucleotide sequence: TGCGCCAGCAGCGGCGCAGTGCAAGAGACCCAGTACTTC. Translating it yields CASSGAVQETQYF.

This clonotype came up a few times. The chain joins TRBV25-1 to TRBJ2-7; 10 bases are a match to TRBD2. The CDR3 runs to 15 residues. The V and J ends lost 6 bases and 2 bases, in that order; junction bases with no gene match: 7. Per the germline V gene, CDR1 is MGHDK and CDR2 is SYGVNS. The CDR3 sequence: CASRVPAGGPYEQYF. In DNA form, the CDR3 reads TGTGCCAGCAGGGTCCCAGCGGGAGGGCCCTACGAGCAGTACTTC.

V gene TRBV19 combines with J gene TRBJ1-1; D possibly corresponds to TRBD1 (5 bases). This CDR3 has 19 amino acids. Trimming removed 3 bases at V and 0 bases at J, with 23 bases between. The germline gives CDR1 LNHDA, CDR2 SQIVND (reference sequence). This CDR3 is CASSISWVRPGTMNTEAFF. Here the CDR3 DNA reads TGTGCCAGTAGTATTTCTTGGGTAAGGCCAGGGACGATGAACACTGAAGCTTTCTTT.

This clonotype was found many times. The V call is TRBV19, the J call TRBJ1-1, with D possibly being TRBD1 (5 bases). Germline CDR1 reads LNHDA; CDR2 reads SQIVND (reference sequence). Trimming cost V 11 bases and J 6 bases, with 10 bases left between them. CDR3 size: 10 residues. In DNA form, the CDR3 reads TGTGCCGCAGGGAGGGCTGAAGCTTTCTTT. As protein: CAAGRAEAFF.

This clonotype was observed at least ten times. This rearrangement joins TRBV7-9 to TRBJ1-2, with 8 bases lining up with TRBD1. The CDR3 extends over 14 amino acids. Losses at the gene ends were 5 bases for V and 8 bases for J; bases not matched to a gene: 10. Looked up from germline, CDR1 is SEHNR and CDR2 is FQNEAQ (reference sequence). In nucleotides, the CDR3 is TGTGCCAGCAGCGCTTCCGGGACAGGACACGGCTACACCTTC. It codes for CASSASGTGHGYTF. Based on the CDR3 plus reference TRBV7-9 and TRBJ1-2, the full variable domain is DTGVSQNPRHKITKRGQNVTFRCDPISEHNRLYWYRQTLGQGPEFLTYFQNEAQLEKSRLLSDRFSAERPKGSFSTLEIQRTEQGDSAMYLCASSASGTGHGYTFGSGTRLTVV.

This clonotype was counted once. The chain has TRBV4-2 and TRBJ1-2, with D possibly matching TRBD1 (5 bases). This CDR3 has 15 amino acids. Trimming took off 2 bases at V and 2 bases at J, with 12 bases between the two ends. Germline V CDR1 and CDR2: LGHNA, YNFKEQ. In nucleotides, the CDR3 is TGTGCCAGCAGCCAACTATCGACAGCCAACTATGGCTACACCTTC. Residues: CASSQLSTANYGYTF.

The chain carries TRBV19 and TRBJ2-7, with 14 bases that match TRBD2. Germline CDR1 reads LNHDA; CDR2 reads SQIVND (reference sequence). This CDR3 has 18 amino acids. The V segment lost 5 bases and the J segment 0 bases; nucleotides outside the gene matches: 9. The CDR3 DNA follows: TGTGCCAGTAGTCAGTGGACTAGCGGGGGGTCCGGCTCCTACGAGCAGTACTTC. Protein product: CASSQWTSGGSGSYEQYF. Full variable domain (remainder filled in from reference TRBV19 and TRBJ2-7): DGGITQSPKYLFRKEGQNVTLSCEQNLNHDAMYWYRQDPGQGLRLIYYSQIVNDFQKGDIAEGYSVSREKKESFPLTVTSAQKNPTAFYLCASSQWTSGGSGSYEQYFGPGTRLTVT.

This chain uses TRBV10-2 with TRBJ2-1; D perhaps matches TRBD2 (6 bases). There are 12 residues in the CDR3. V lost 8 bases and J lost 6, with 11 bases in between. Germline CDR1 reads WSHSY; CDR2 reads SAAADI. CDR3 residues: CASGGIINEQFF. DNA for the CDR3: TGCGCCAGCGGGGGGATCATCAATGAGCAGTTCTTC.